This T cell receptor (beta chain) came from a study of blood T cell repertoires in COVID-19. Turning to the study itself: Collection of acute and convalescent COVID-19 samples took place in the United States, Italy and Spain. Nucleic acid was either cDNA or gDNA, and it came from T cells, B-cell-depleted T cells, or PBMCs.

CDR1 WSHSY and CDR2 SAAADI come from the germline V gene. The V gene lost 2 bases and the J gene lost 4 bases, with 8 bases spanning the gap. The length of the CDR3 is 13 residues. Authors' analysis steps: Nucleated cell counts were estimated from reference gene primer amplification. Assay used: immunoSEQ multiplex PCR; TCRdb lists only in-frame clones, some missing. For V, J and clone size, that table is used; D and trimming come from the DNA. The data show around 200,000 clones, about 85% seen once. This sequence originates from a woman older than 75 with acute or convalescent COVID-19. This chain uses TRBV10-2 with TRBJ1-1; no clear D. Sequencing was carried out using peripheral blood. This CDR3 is CASSEDPGTEAFF. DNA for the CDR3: TGCGCCAGCAGTGAGGACCCGGGCACTGAAGCTTTCTTT.